This T cell receptor (beta chain) was identified during a study of regulatory T cells in long-lasting Graves disease. Libraries of TCR beta came from iRepertoire HTBI primers plus Arm-PCR of CDR3 regions. TCRdb reprocessed the multiplex PCR reads with MiXCR, giving one entry per CDR3 protein. The sample yields about 420,000 distinct CDR3 sequences, roughly 15% seen once. Time point in this sample: newly diagnosed GD, antithyroid drugs for less than 3 months. The TCR library was prepared using RNA isolated from PBMCs. CDR3 length: 15 amino acids. After removal of 5 bases from V and 5 bases from J, the junction contained 9 bases not matched to a gene. Germline loops: CDR1 SEHNR, CDR2 FQNEAQ (reference sequence). These data also featured in a second study, about T cells in Graves' hyperthyroidism and ophthalmopathy.

The sample consisted of peripheral blood mononuclear cells (PBMCs), taken at new diagnosis, from a patient treated with antithyroid drugs. This receptor was identified in a woman younger than 35 with Graves disease. The chain combines TRBV7-9 with TRBJ2-1; TRBD1 matches 7 bases. The CDR3 sequence: CASSTTGTAHNEQFF. The CDR3 DNA sequence: TGTGCCAGCAGCACCACCGGGACAGCTCACAATGAGCAGTTCTTC.